The 8 T cell receptor beta chains in this list originate from one sample, sequenced in a study of T cell repertoires in cytomegalovirus infection. TCRdb fed the reads into MiXCR, producing one record per CDR3 protein. The data show about 320,000 distinct CDR3 sequences, with 9.5% seen just once and about 4.5% held by the top ten. The sample was PBMCs. These receptors were collected from a human donor in good health (CMV status not recorded). Some clones in this sample may be carry-over from other donors' samples.

This clonotype has just a few counts. This chain connects TRBV20-1 to TRBJ2-5, with TRBD2 as a possible D gene (7 bases). Looked up from germline, CDR1 is DFQATT and CDR2 is SNEGSKA (reference sequence). Between the trimmed V and J ends, which lost 2 bases and 4 bases, there was a span of 14 bases. The CDR3 contains 14 residues. Here the CDR3 reads CSARRGGRRETQYF. The CDR3 DNA reads as TGCAGTGCTAGAAGGGGGGGGCGAAGAGAGACCCAGTACTTC.

This clonotype was counted ten times or more. The V and J genes are TRBV6-2 or TRBV6-3 and TRBJ2-2; possibly TRBD1 or TRBD2 for D (6 bases each). CDR1 and CDR2 from the germline V gene are MNHEY and SVGEGT. V was shortened by 6 bases and J by 5 bases, with 13 bases between the two germline ends. This CDR3 comprises 14 residues. CDR3 DNA: TGTGCCAGCAGCTGGGGGGCCCTAACCGGGGAGCTGTTTTTT. This encodes CASSWGALTGELFF.

This clonotype was detected a few times. The genes are TRBV6-6 and TRBJ1-5; D is possibly TRBD1 (5 bases). The ends were cut back, 2 bases at V and 9 bases at J, with 5 bases in the middle. The CDR3 covers 11 residues. Germline V gene data show CDR1 as MNHNY and CDR2 as SVGAGI (reference sequence). CDR3 sequence: CASSYQGPQHF. The CDR3 DNA reads TGTGCCAGCAGTTACCAGGGGCCCCAGCATTTT.

At least ten counts were recorded for this clonotype. V and J are TRBV7-6 and TRBJ2-2; D could derive from TRBD1 or TRBD2 (5 bases each). Germline lookup yields CDR1 SGHVS and CDR2 FNYEAQ. CDR3 size: 16 residues. With 2 bases removed from V and 1 base from J, the gap between germline ends came to 11 bases. The DNA of the CDR3 is TGTGCCAGCAGCTTATTTGGTGGGGGGAACACCGGGGAGCTGTTTTTT. This gives the protein CASSLFGGGNTGELFF.

This clonotype appeared a few times. V is TRBV4-2 and J is TRBJ1-1; D is ambiguous. The V gene lost 7 bases and the J gene lost 0 bases, with 15 bases spanning the gap. CDR3 size: 15 residues. Germline CDR1 and CDR2: LGHNA and YNFKEQ. Here the CDR3 reads CASTGREGMNTEAFF. CDR3 DNA: TGTGCCAGCACGGGTCGAGAGGGAATGAACACTGAAGCTTTCTTT.

This clonotype was detected many times. This chain links TRBV12-3 or TRBV12-4 with TRBJ2-2; 8 positions agree with TRBD1. V dropped 7 bases and J dropped 1; count of bases not matched to a gene: 2. This CDR3 comprises 14 residues. The CDR3 coding sequence is TGTGCCAGCATAGGACAGGGGAACACCGGGGAGCTGTTTTTT. Translated: CASIGQGNTGELFF.

The chain employs TRBV12-3 or TRBV12-4 and TRBJ2-5; D is ambiguous. V was cut by 8 bases and J by 7 bases, with 17 bases left in between. This CDR3 contains 13 residues. The CDR3 loop reads CASSAGVTGTQYF. CDR3 in DNA: TGTGCCAGCTCAGCAGGTGTTACGGGGACCCAGTACTTC.

V is TRBV25-1 and J is TRBJ2-2; D gene ambiguous. Germline V gene data show CDR1 as MGHDK and CDR2 as SYGVNS. Trimming stripped 3 bases from V and 3 bases from J, with 11 bases between. The CDR3 contains 15 residues. DNA of the CDR3: TGTGCCAGCAGTGACCCCGGACGGCACACCGGGGAGCTGTTTTTT. Its protein is CASSDPGRHTGELFF. The full variable domain, its missing parts supplied by reference TRBV25-1 and TRBJ2-2, is EADIYQTPRYLVIGTGKKITLECSQTMGHDKMYWYQQDPGMELHLIHYSYGVNSTEKGDLSSESTVSRIRTEHFPLTLESARPSHTSQYLCASSDPGRHTGELFFGEGSRLTVL.